The rows below give T cell receptor beta chains drawn from one sample of a study of cytomegalovirus exposure and HLA in healthy donors. The method was immunoSEQ multiplex PCR; TCRdb's version includes in-frame clones alone and lacks a portion of them. This sample's table has around 70,000 clones. What was sequenced was PBMCs. The source of these receptors is a female donor in good health and CMV-seropositive. CDR3s include the opening cysteine and the closing phenylalanine or tryptophan. D genes are given only for firm matches.

>TRBV27|NA|TRBJ2-7
TGTGCCAGCAGTTTGGACACAGGACCCTACGAGCAGTACTTC
CASSLDTGPYEQYF
>TRBV7-2|TRBD2|TRBJ2-7
TGTGCCAGCCGTACTAGCGGGGGGGCCGCCTACGAGCAGTACTTC
CASRTSGGAAYEQYF
>TRBV29-1|NA|TRBJ2-5
TGCAGCGTTGAAGTGGTGGCAGGGGAAGCCCAAGAGACCCAGTACTTC
CSVEVVAGEAQETQYF
>TRBV6-5|TRBD1|TRBJ1-2
TGTGCCAGCTCCCGACAGGGGGCAAACTATGGCTACACCTTC
CASSRQGANYGYTF
>TRBV28|NA|TRBJ1-4
TGTGCCAGCAGTTTAGGGGAACGGTATGGGGCCGTCTTTTTT
CASSLGERYGAVFF
>TRBV7-3|NA|TRBJ1-1
TGTGCCAGCAGCTTCGATGGGAACGGGGACACTGAAGCTTTCTTT
CASSFDGNGDTEAFF
>TRBV27|TRBD2|TRBJ2-7
TGTGCCAGCCCCTCTCCCGGGACAAACGGGACTAGCGGGAGTAGAACCCCCTACGAGCAGTACTTC
CASPSPGTNGTSGSRTPYEQYF
>TRBV5-1|NA|TRBJ2-7
TGCGCCAGCAGCTCGGACAGCCTAGCATACGAGCAGTACTTC
CASSSDSLAYEQYF
>TRBV30|NA|TRBJ1-2
TGTGCCTATCGGACACGTGGCTACACCTTC
CAYRTRGYTF
>TRBV4-3|NA|TRBJ2-1
TGCGCCAGCAGCCCGTACAATGAGCAGTTCTTC
CASSPYNEQFF
>TRBV5-1|TRBD1|TRBJ1-2
TGCGCCAGCAGCTCTGGACAGGCCTTAAACTATGGCTACACCTTC
CASSSGQALNYGYTF
>TRBV28|NA|TRBJ1-2
TGTGCCAGCAGGAGAAACCCTAACTATGGCTACACCTTC
CASRRNPNYGYTF
>TRBV7-2|NA|TRBJ1-5
TGTGCCAGCAGCTCGTCCTCTACAGTCAATCAGCCCCAGCATTTT
CASSSSSTVNQPQHF
>TRBV5-1|TRBD1|TRBJ1-2
TGCGCCAGCAGTTTAGGACAGGGCCCTTCTAACTATGGCTACACCTTC
CASSLGQGPSNYGYTF
>TRBV18|TRBD2|TRBJ2-1
TGTGCCAGCTCACTAGGGACTAGCGGCCTCAATGAGCAGTTCTTC
CASSLGTSGLNEQFF
>TRBV29-1|TRBD2|TRBJ2-5
TGCAGCGTTGAAGAAGGGTGGACTAGCGGGGGGGCAGGCGAGACCCAGTACTTC
CSVEEGWTSGGAGETQYF
>TRBV2|TRBD1|TRBJ2-3
TGTGCCAGCAGTGTATCAGGGGGCGAAGATACGCAGTATTTT
CASSVSGGEDTQYF
>TRBV28|NA|TRBJ1-1
TGTGCCAGCACGTCGGGAGACACTGAAGCTTTCTTT
CASTSGDTEAFF
>TRBV10-3|TRBD1|TRBJ1-1
TGTGCCATCAGTGAGGTCATTTTAACCAGGGGGTCTAAGAACACTGAAGCTTTCTTT
CAISEVILTRGSKNTEAFF
>TRBV7-9|NA|TRBJ1-1
TGTGCCAGCAGCCGAAGGGGAGGTGAAGCTTTCTTT
CASSRRGGEAFF
>TRBV7-2|NA|TRBJ2-3
TGTGCCAGCAGATTAGTATTGGATACGCAGTATTTT
CASRLVLDTQYF
>TRBV7-9|NA|TRBJ2-3
TGTGCCAGCAGCTTCCCCCAGACTAGCACAGATACGCAGTATTTT
CASSFPQTSTDTQYF
>TRBV28|TRBD1|TRBJ2-7
TGTGCCAGCAACGACAGGGCTCTCGACGAGCAGTACTTC
CASNDRALDEQYF
>TRBV27|NA|TRBJ2-7
TGTGCCAGCAGTTTATCCCTCCCGACAGCCACCTACGAGCAGTACTTC
CASSLSLPTATYEQYF
>TRBV5-4|NA|TRBJ2-5
TGTGCCAGCAGCCAGGCGGGTAGCTCATCTTTGAAGACCCAGTACTTC
CASSQAGSSSLKTQYF
>TRBV4-1|NA|TRBJ2-1
TGCGCCAGCAGCCAAGACCATAGCTCCGACAATGAGCAGTTCTTC
CASSQDHSSDNEQFF
>TRBV5-1|TRBD2|TRBJ2-3
TGCGCCAGCGGGACTAGCGGGAGTTCTTCAGATACGCAGTATTTT
CASGTSGSSSDTQYF
>TRBV9|TRBD2|TRBJ2-3
TGTGCCAGCAACCCGTCACCTAGCGGGAGCACAGATACGCAGTATTTT
CASNPSPSGSTDTQYF
>TRBV20-1|NA|TRBJ1-2
TGCCAGGGGCTCAACTATGGCTACACCTTC
CQGLNYGYTF
>TRBV6-5|NA|TRBJ1-6
TGTGCCAGCAGTTACTTTCGGGGGACGGATAATTCACCCCTCCACTTT
CASSYFRGTDNSPLHF
>TRBV28|TRBD1|TRBJ2-7
TGTGCCAGCAGTCAAACGGGACAGGGGGTTGGCGAGCAGTACTTC
CASSQTGQGVGEQYF
>TRBV6-5|NA|TRBJ1-1
TGTGCCAGAAGGGGCCCGAATAAAGCTTTCTTT
CARRGPNKAFF
>TRBV4-3|TRBD1|TRBJ2-6
TGCGCCAGCAGCCAAGAGGGACAGTCTGGGGCCAACGTCCTGACTTTC
CASSQEGQSGANVLTF